The 23 T cell receptor beta chains below come from one sample, sequenced in a study of a mutant IDH1 vaccine in newly diagnosed glioma. No cognate antigen is known for these TCRs. Measured with immunoSEQ multiplex PCR; TCRdb has only the in-frame clones, and not every one. The sample lists 45,000 to 65,000 clones; more than 85% were seen once. This sample's time point: week 11, during vaccination. The content of each vaccine dose was 300 ug of mutant IDH1 20-mer peptide, and topical imiquimod accompanied it. The sequencing used PBMCs, collected from a glioma patient whose treatment included an IDH1 peptide vaccine. The receptors were gathered from a man aged 45-65 years with glioma.

J is TRBJ1-1 and V is TRBV7-9; 8 bases line up with TRBD1. In germline, CDR1 is SEHNR, CDR2 FQNEAQ (reference sequence). This CDR3 has 16 residues. J gave up 4 bases and V 0 bases, and 7 bases lay outside the gene matches. The CDR3 loop reads CASSLASGQGRTEAFF. Written as DNA, the CDR3 is TGTGCCAGCAGCTTAGCCTCAGGACAGGGCCGCACTGAAGCTTTCTTT.

The genes are TRBV9 and TRBJ2-1, with D perhaps matching TRBD2 (6 bases). Germline loops: CDR1 SGDLS, CDR2 YYNGEE. CDR3 length: 15 amino acids. The V and J ends lost 5 bases and 0 bases respectively, with 12 bases between them. CDR3 amino acids: CASSLDGSSYNEQFF. The CDR3 region has the DNA TGTGCCAGCAGTCTGGACGGGAGCTCCTACAATGAGCAGTTCTTC.

The genes are TRBV19 and TRBJ1-5; a possible D gene is TRBD1 (6 bases). The germline CDR1 and CDR2 sequences are LNHDA and SQIVND (reference sequence). The CDR3 runs to 15 residues. V shed 5 bases and J shed 7 bases, with 18 bases lying between them. The CDR3 loop reads CASSSSDSGGQPQHF. In DNA form, the CDR3 reads TGTGCCAGTAGTTCCTCGGACAGCGGGGGGCAGCCCCAGCATTTT.

Here the CDR3 DNA reads TGCAGTGGGGGGAGAAGCTACGAGCAGTACTTC. Protein product: CSGGRSYEQYF. The chain combines TRBV20-1 with TRBJ2-7, with D perhaps assigned TRBD1 or TRBD2 (5 bases each). The CDR3 runs to 11 residues. CDR1 DFQATT and CDR2 SNEGSKA come from the germline V gene (reference sequence). V gave up 7 bases and J gave up 3 bases, with 10 bases separating them.

The DNA of the CDR3 is TGTGCCAGCAGCGTAGGAGTTGGCACAGATACGCAGTATTTT. Its protein is CASSVGVGTDTQYF. The chain links TRBV9 to TRBJ2-3, with unresolved D. The germline V and J ends were trimmed by 0 bases and 1 base, with 6 bases remaining between them. The CDR3 extends over 14 amino acids. The germline V gene encodes CDR1 SGDLS and CDR2 YYNGEE.

This rearrangement joins TRBV15 to TRBJ1-2; D may be TRBD1 (6 bases). The V gene lost 1 base and the J gene lost 0 bases, with 15 bases spanning the gap. This CDR3 comprises 17 residues. The germline CDR1 and CDR2 sequences are LNHNV and YYDKDF (reference sequence). The CDR3 coding sequence is TGTGCCACCAGCAGAGTAGGGGGGACGAAAGCTAACTATGGCTACACCTTC. It translates to CATSRVGGTKANYGYTF.

The chain carries TRBV7-9 and TRBJ1-4; 7 nucleotides line up with TRBD1. The ends lost 4 bases at V and 4 bases at J; junction bases unmatched: 12. Germline V gene sequence: CDR1 SEHNR, CDR2 FQNEAQ (reference sequence). The length of the CDR3 is 17 residues. CDR3 in amino acids: CASSSTQDRLDNEKLFF. The CDR3, as DNA: TGTGCCAGCAGCTCTACCCAGGACAGGTTGGATAATGAAAAACTGTTTTTT.

By share of the sample, this clone is medium-sized. This rearrangement joins TRBV30 to TRBJ1-2; 10 positions agree with TRBD1. Germline CDR1 is GTSNPN and CDR2 is SVGIG (reference sequence). V gave up 3 bases and J gave up 2 bases; unmatched junction bases: 18. The length of the CDR3 is 19 residues. The CDR3 nucleotides read TGTGCCTGGAGACAAATCTCGGGACAGGGGCTCGTCGGCAACTATGGCTACACCTTC. As protein: CAWRQISGQGLVGNYGYTF.

The chain employs TRBV18 and TRBJ1-1; D may be TRBD1 (6 bases). CDR3 length: 14 amino acids. V shed 2 bases and J shed 5 bases, with 12 bases lying between them. The V gene's germline CDR1 is KGHSH and CDR2 LQKENI. The CDR3 DNA is TGTGCCAGCTCACCAAGGGGGTTGGGAACTGAAGCTTTCTTT. Its translation is CASSPRGLGTEAFF.

In its sample, this clone was seen once. The V and J genes are TRBV4-2 and TRBJ2-1, with 9 bases identical to TRBD2. CDR1 is LGHNA, CDR2 YNFKEQ, per germline. This CDR3 contains 16 residues. V trimming: 1 base; J trimming: 4 bases; junction bases outside the gene matches: 5. The CDR3 DNA follows: TGTGCCAGCAGCCAAGCTGTAGCGGGAGCATACAATGAGCAGTTCTTC. Translation gives CASSQAVAGAYNEQFF.

V gene TRBV9 combines with J gene TRBJ1-6; 7 bases map to TRBD1. The CDR3 is made up of 14 amino acids. Germline CDR1 is SGDLS and CDR2 is YYNGEE. Trimming cost V 3 bases and J 11 bases; bases outside gene matches: 8. In nucleotides, the CDR3 is TGTGCCAGCAGCGGTGAGGGAGGGGGCCCACCCCTCCACTTT. Its protein product is CASSGEGGGPPLHF. Based on the CDR3 plus reference TRBV9 and TRBJ1-6, the full variable domain is DSGVTQTPKHLITATGQRVTLRCSPRSGDLSVYWYQQSLDQGLQFLIQYYNGEERAKGNILERFSAQQFPDLHSELNLSSLELGDSALYFCASSGEGGGPPLHFGNGTRLTVT.

This chain connects TRBV30 to TRBJ1-1; D is unresolved. The length of the CDR3 is 12 residues. CDR1 is GTSNPN and CDR2 is SVGIG in the germline V gene (reference sequence). V was cut by 0 bases and J by 1 base, with 3 bases left in between. CDR3 nucleotide sequence: TGTGCCTGGAGTGTATGGAACACTGAAGCTTTCTTT. Translating it yields CAWSVWNTEAFF.

The chain links TRBV11-2 to TRBJ2-7; TRBD1 agrees at 8 bases. The length of the CDR3 is 14 residues. Per germline, CDR1 SGHAT and CDR2 FQNNGV. V lost 5 bases and J lost 3; bases outside the gene matches: 6. The CDR3 loop is CASSPTGEGYEQYF. CDR3 nucleotides: TGTGCCAGCAGCCCGACAGGGGAAGGCTACGAGCAGTACTTC.

The V call is TRBV30, the J call TRBJ1-2; D is ambiguous. V was trimmed by 0 bases and J by 2 bases, leaving 7 bases between them. This CDR3 region has 13 residues. Germline-derived CDR1 and CDR2 are GTSNPN and SVGIG (reference sequence). The CDR3 bases are TGTGCCTGGAGTGTGGACGAAAACTATGGCTACACCTTC. Protein sequence: CAWSVDENYGYTF.

For the CDR3, the DNA is TGTGCCAGCTCACCAGGGATGAACACTGAAGCTTTCTTT. As protein: CASSPGMNTEAFF. This sequence joins TRBV18 and TRBJ1-1, with unresolved D. The ends were cut back, 2 bases at V and 0 bases at J, with 4 bases in the middle. In germline, CDR1 is KGHSH, CDR2 LQKENI. The CDR3 consists of 13 residues.

This clone was found once. The chain combines TRBV28 with TRBJ1-2, with no clear D. The CDR3 contains 14 residues. V gave up 8 bases and J gave up 4 bases, with 17 bases separating them. Germline assignment: CDR1 MDHEN and CDR2 SYDVKM. The CDR3: CASGRWTGSYGYTF. CDR3 DNA: TGTGCCAGCGGTCGGTGGACTGGATCCTATGGCTACACCTTC.

V is TRBV5-1 and J is TRBJ2-1, with D tentatively TRBD1 (6 bases). The CDR3 length is 16 residues. With 0 bases removed from V and 2 bases from J, the gap between germline ends came to 12 bases. Germline V gene sequence: CDR1 SGHRS, CDR2 YFSETQ. The chain's CDR3 is CASSLGGGIPYNEQFF. The CDR3, as DNA: TGCGCCAGCAGCTTGGGAGGGGGAATACCCTACAATGAGCAGTTCTTC.

The count of this clone is one. V usage is TRBV4-1 and J usage is TRBJ1-2; 7 bases are a match to TRBD1. The CDR3 extends over 14 amino acids. V dropped 0 bases and J dropped 7; count of bases not matched to a gene: 5. Germline CDR1 reads MGHRA; CDR2 reads YSYEKL. Here the CDR3 reads CASSQEGQAGGYTF. Here the CDR3 DNA reads TGCGCCAGCAGCCAAGAAGGACAGGCGGGTGGCTACACCTTC.

The chain recombines TRBV5-1 with TRBJ2-3, with 7 bases that match TRBD1. The length of the CDR3 is 14 residues. Unmatched junction bases numbered 10, after V lost 5 bases and J lost 7 bases. Germline values: CDR1 SGHRS, CDR2 YFSETQ. CDR3 in amino acids: CASRGAGGEYTQYF. The DNA for the CDR3 is TGCGCCAGCAGAGGGGCAGGGGGTGAATATACGCAGTATTTT.

The J gene is TRBJ2-5, the V gene TRBV6-5; no definite D call. Germline assignment: CDR1 MNHEY and CDR2 SVGAGI. Trimming cost V 4 bases and J 1 base, with 4 bases left between them. The CDR3 extends over 12 amino acids. The CDR3 is CASSSPQETQYF. The CDR3 bases are TGTGCCAGCAGTTCCCCCCAAGAGACCCAGTACTTC.

CDR3 bases: TGTGCCAGCAGCATCGGGACAGTTGGCGGGGGAAACACCGGGGAGCTGTTTTTT. As protein: CASSIGTVGGGNTGELFF. V is TRBV5-8 and J is TRBJ2-2; possibly TRBD1 or TRBD2 for D (7 bases each). The V end lost 4 bases, the J end lost 2 bases, and 21 bases lay between the germline ends. The germline V gene encodes CDR1 SGHTS and CDR2 YDEGEE. The CDR3 length is 18 residues.

The CDR3 is CASSQRPGQGREKLFF. The CDR3 DNA sequence: TGCGCCAGCAGCCAACGACCGGGACAGGGAAGGGAAAAACTGTTTTTT. This rearrangement joins TRBV4-3 to TRBJ1-4, with 9 bases identical to TRBD1. V lost 2 bases and J lost 8; bases outside the gene matches: 9. Germline CDR1 and CDR2: LGHNA and YSLEER. CDR3 length: 16 amino acids.

The chain uses TRBV4-1 and TRBJ1-5; 7 nucleotides agree with TRBD1. This CDR3 contains 18 residues. CDR1 and CDR2 from the germline V gene are MGHRA and YSYEKL. Germline trimming cut 1 base from V and 5 bases from J; bases unmatched to any gene: 14. CDR3 amino acids: CASSQAEHPNRGDQPQHF. In DNA, the CDR3 is TGCGCCAGCAGCCAAGCAGAACACCCAAACAGGGGAGATCAGCCCCAGCATTTT.